This T cell receptor (beta chain) originates from a study of T-cell reconstitution after alpha-beta-depleted transplantation in children. V shed 4 bases, J shed 5 bases, and the junction held 8 bases outside the gene matches. The germline gives CDR1 SQVTM, CDR2 ANQGSEA. CDR3 length: 15 amino acids. Preparation of the TCRbeta library involved a method that used unique molecular identifiers. Using its own MiXCR run on the PCR reads, TCRdb lists one record per CDR3 protein. This table holds about 400,000 distinct CDR3 sequences, roughly 22% found once. This sequence was found in a human donor who donated a stem cell graft to a child with acute myeloid leukemia. The chain has TRBV29-1 and TRBJ2-1; 10 positions agree with TRBD2. The sequenced sample was PBMCs from the stem cell graft donor, obtained from the stem cell graft. The CDR3 region has the DNA TGCAGCGTTGTACCCCTAGCGGGAGCCCACAATGAGCAGTTCTTC. This sequence encodes CSVVPLAGAHNEQFF.